The 14 T cell receptor beta chains below all came from one sample that was sequenced in a study of siplizumab effects on memory and regulatory T cells. Generated by immunoSEQ multiplex PCR, the TCRdb table keeps only in-frame clones and is missing some. The profile covers roughly 120,000 clones, with just over 90% appearing a single time and 0.65% to 0.9% taken by the ten largest. The sample taken for sequencing was Tregs sorted from blood. The source is a human donor in good health.

J is TRBJ2-5 and V is TRBV13; no reliable D call. Germline-derived CDR1 and CDR2 are PRHDT and FYEKMQ (reference sequence). Trimming shortened V by 5 bases and J by 5 bases, and 21 bases separated the two germline ends. This CDR3 region has 16 residues. DNA of the CDR3: TGTGCCAGCAGCCAAGCACAAAGCTGGGGTAGTGAGACCCAGTACTTC. This encodes CASSQAQSWGSETQYF.

The J gene is TRBJ1-5, the V gene TRBV4-2, with 7 bases that match TRBD1. CDR1 LGHNA and CDR2 YNFKEQ come from the germline V gene. With 1 base clipped from V and 2 bases from J, the junction kept 11 bases outside the gene matches. The CDR3 is made up of 18 amino acids. The DNA of the CDR3 is TGTGCCAGCAGCCAAGGGACAGGTCTTCAACGTGGCAATCAGCCCCAGCATTTT. It encodes CASSQGTGLQRGNQPQHF.

J is TRBJ2-5 and V is TRBV27, with D possibly TRBD2 on 6 matching bases. Trimming took off 6 bases at V and 2 bases at J, with 10 bases between the two ends. CDR1 and CDR2 (germline): MNHEY, SMNVEV (reference sequence). There are 13 residues in the CDR3. This chain's CDR3 is CASSLGLQETQYF. In DNA form, the CDR3 reads TGTGCCAGCAGCTTGGGACTGCAAGAGACCCAGTACTTC.

The chain links TRBV14 to TRBJ1-1; D is ambiguous. CDR1 and CDR2 from the germline V gene are SGHDN and FVKESK. V was trimmed by 0 bases and J by 0 bases, leaving 5 bases between them. The CDR3 is 14 residues long. The CDR3 DNA follows: TGTGCCAGCAGCCAAGACCCGTTGAACACTGAAGCTTTCTTT. This sequence encodes CASSQDPLNTEAFF.

The chain's CDR3 is CASSPRTDTQYF. CDR3 DNA: TGTGCCAGTAGCCCCCGCACAGATACGCAGTATTTT. The J gene is TRBJ2-3, the V gene TRBV19; D is undetermined. The V end lost 6 bases, the J end lost 1 base, and 5 bases lay between the germline ends. Germline CDR1 is LNHDA and CDR2 is SQIVND (reference sequence). This CDR3 has 12 amino acids. Variable domain in full (rest from reference TRBV19 and TRBJ2-3): DGGITQSPKYLFRKEGQNVTLSCEQNLNHDAMYWYRQDPGQGLRLIYYSQIVNDFQKGDIAEGYSVSREKKESFPLTVTSAQKNPTAFYLCASSPRTDTQYFGPGTRLTVL.

This rearrangement joins TRBV11-2 to TRBJ2-3; TRBD1 is a possible D gene (5 bases). CDR1 is SGHAT, CDR2 FQNNGV, per germline. Trimming shortened V by 4 bases and J by 5 bases, and 10 bases separated the two germline ends. The CDR3 contains 13 residues. DNA for the CDR3: TGTGCCAGCAGCTCCAGGGTGGGAGATACGCAGTATTTT. Its translation is CASSSRVGDTQYF.

The chain is built from TRBV4-1 and TRBJ2-1, with 8 bases fitting TRBD1. Germline CDR1 reads MGHRA; CDR2 reads YSYEKL. This CDR3 region has 15 residues. The V segment lost 1 base and the J segment 8 bases; nucleotides outside the gene matches: 7. As DNA, the CDR3 is TGCGCCAGCAGCCAAGGCAGGGGGCTGCGGGATGAGCAGTTCTTC. Translation: CASSQGRGLRDEQFF.

The chain combines TRBV6-5 with TRBJ2-7; TRBD1 matches at 7 bases. Trimming removed 2 bases from V and 5 bases from J; junction bases left unmatched: 12. There are 16 residues in the CDR3. Germline V gene data show CDR1 as MNHEY and CDR2 as SVGAGI. The DNA of the CDR3 is TGTGCCAGCAGTTACCAGTTTGACAGGGCTGACCACGAGCAGTACTTC. Translating gives CASSYQFDRADHEQYF.

The chain employs TRBV7-6 and TRBJ2-7; the match to TRBD1 covers 11 bases. V lost 4 bases to trimming and J lost 4 bases; unmatched junction nucleotides: 6. This CDR3 comprises 15 residues. Germline-derived CDR1 and CDR2 are SGHVS and FNYEAQ. The chain's CDR3 is CASSSWTGGPYEQYF. The DNA of the CDR3 is TGTGCCAGCAGCTCCTGGACAGGGGGCCCATACGAGCAGTACTTC. Full variable domain (missing parts from reference TRBV7-6 and TRBJ2-7): GAGVSQSPRYKVTKRGQDVALRCDPISGHVSLYWYRQALGQGPEFLTYFNYEAQQDKSGLPNDRFSAERPEGSISTLTIQRTEQRDSAMYRCASSSWTGGPYEQYFGPGTRLTVT.

The rearrangement links TRBV6-1 to TRBJ1-4, with a tentative D call TRBD1 (5 bases). The CDR3 extends over 15 amino acids. Trimming cost V 7 bases and J 8 bases, with 20 bases left between them. In germline, CDR1 is MNHNS, CDR2 SASEGT. CDR3 coding DNA: TGTGCCAGCACCGTGGGGGGACTGGCGAGGGAAAAACTGTTTTTT. As protein: CASTVGGLAREKLFF.

In DNA form, the CDR3 reads TGTGCCAGCAGCTTAGTTCTAGATACGCAGTATTTT. Translation gives CASSLVLDTQYF. V usage is TRBV11-2 and J usage is TRBJ2-3; D is undetermined. This CDR3 has 12 amino acids. Germline CDR1 reads SGHAT; CDR2 reads FQNNGV. The V end was cut by 1 base, the J end by 5 bases, with 4 bases between.

This rearrangement joins TRBV7-9 to TRBJ1-1; possibly TRBD1 for D (6 bases). Trimming removed 5 bases from V and 0 bases from J, with 19 bases in between. This CDR3 spans 17 amino acids. The germline V gene has CDR1 SEHNR and CDR2 FQNEAQ (reference sequence). CDR3 protein: CASSTTRGSGMNTEAFF. CDR3 DNA: TGTGCCAGCAGCACCACCAGGGGTTCTGGAATGAACACTGAAGCTTTCTTT.

The chain recombines TRBV10-3 with TRBJ1-6, with a tentative D call TRBD1 (5 bases). The germline V gene has CDR1 ENHRY and CDR2 SYGVKD. There are 13 residues in the CDR3. Trimming shortened V by 4 bases and J by 10 bases, and 11 bases separated the two germline ends. CDR3 DNA: TGTGCCATCAGTGTGGGGGGTCAGTCACCCCTCCACTTT. Encoded protein: CAISVGGQSPLHF.

This clone has a single count. V gene TRBV2 combines with J gene TRBJ1-1, with D possibly TRBD1 on 6 matching bases. The CDR3 runs 13 residues. V was trimmed by 6 bases and J by 8 bases, leaving 16 bases between them. Per the germline V gene, CDR1 is SNHLY and CDR2 is FYNNEI. In DNA, the CDR3 is TGTGCCAGCAGACTACCGGCGGACAGAGAAGCTTTCTTT. Protein: CASRLPADREAFF.